These T cell receptor beta chains were read from a single sample in a study of T cells of healthy individuals. TCRdb analysed the 5' RACE reads with MiXCR anew, one entry per CDR3 protein. The data show 50,000 to 55,000 distinct CDR3 sequences, around 15% seen once. These receptors were taken from a human donor in good health. Both conserved end residues are part of each CDR3. The D gene is left open where the match is weak. Not all rows give a size; the values are once, few, many and, for expanded clones, a class.

CDR3 DNA,CDR3 protein,D gene,V gene,J gene,clone size
TGTGCCAGCAGTGAGTCACTAGCGGGGGGAAATGAGCAGTTCTTC,CASSESLAGGNEQFF,TRBD2,TRBV6-4,TRBJ2-1,few
TGCGCCAGCAGATCTGCGGGGGGGTCTAATGAAAAACTGTTTTTT,CASRSAGGSNEKLFF,.,TRBV5-1,TRBJ1-4,few
TGCAGTGCTGCCGGGGGCGCTGGGGCCAACGTCCTGACTTTC,CSAAGGAGANVLTF,.,TRBV20-1,TRBJ2-6,many
TGTGCCAGTAGCCGGGGCCTCTCCTACGAGCAGTACTTC,CASSRGLSYEQYF,.,TRBV19,TRBJ2-7,few
TGTGCCATCAGTGTGGAGGGGAACTATGGCTACACCTTC,CAISVEGNYGYTF,.,TRBV10-3,TRBJ1-2,many
TGTGCCAGCAGTTTGCCAGGGGGCGAGGAGACCCAGTACTTC,CASSLPGGEETQYF,TRBD1,TRBV12-3/TRBV12-4,TRBJ2-5,.
TGCAGCGCTGGAGATTTCCCAACGCAGTATTTT,CSAGDFPTQYF,.,TRBV29-1,TRBJ2-3,few
TGTGCCAGCAGCTTAGCCGGGCTAGCAAACACCGGGGAGCTGTTTTTT,CASSLAGLANTGELFF,.,TRBV7-9,TRBJ2-2,many
TGTGCCAGCAGCAAAGCCACCTCAACTAATGAAAAACTGTTTTTT,CASSKATSTNEKLFF,.,TRBV21-1,TRBJ1-4,many
TGTGCCAGCAGCCCTACGGTGAGCGCCGGGGAGCTGTTTTTT,CASSPTVSAGELFF,.,TRBV7-2,TRBJ2-2,.
TGTGCCAGCAGTCCTTGGACTAGCGGGAGAACAGATACGCAGTATTTT,CASSPWTSGRTDTQYF,TRBD2,TRBV12-3/TRBV12-4,TRBJ2-3,.
TGTGCCACCAGTGATTTGAGCGGACAGGGGGCGAACCGCACAGATACGCAGTATTTT,CATSDLSGQGANRTDTQYF,TRBD1,TRBV24-1,TRBJ2-3,few
TGTGCCAGCAGCCTAGCCGGGACAGGGAGTAGAGGCTACACCTTC,CASSLAGTGSRGYTF,TRBD1,TRBV7-2,TRBJ1-2,.